This TCR beta chain was identified in a study of T cell responses to AZD1222 COVID-19 vaccine. The overall study: Pooling covered second doses at about 4 or about 12 weeks.

Clones were read by immunoSEQ multiplex PCR, and TCRdb kept only the in-frame ones, dropping some. Of around 100,000 clones listed, 90% are singletons. The CDR3 covers 16 residues. Trimming cost V 0 bases and J 2 bases, with 13 bases left between them. Per germline, CDR1 SGDLS and CDR2 YYNGEE. Here the sequenced sample was peripheral blood, taken on day 0 of AZD1222 vaccination. The TCR sequence derives from an adult in good health. The chain couples TRBV9 to TRBJ2-3; D gene unclear. CDR3 loop: CASSVGIAGFTDTQYF. CDR3 bases: TGTGCCAGCAGCGTAGGGATAGCCGGGTTCACAGATACGCAGTATTTT.